The 29 T cell receptor beta chains given below trace back to one sample, sequenced in a study of blood T cell repertoires in COVID-19. Sequencing used immunoSEQ multiplex PCR; TCRdb keeps in-frame clones, though not all of them. Of approximately 230,000 clones in the sample, around four fifths were seen once. The sequencing sample was made of peripheral blood. All receptors derive from a woman in her thirties or forties with active or convalescent COVID-19.

This clone has more than one count but fewer than ten. The chain employs TRBV5-1 and TRBJ2-3; D not certain. The CDR3 loop spans 15 amino acids. Germline V gene data show CDR1 as SGHRS and CDR2 as YFSETQ. Trimming removed 1 base from V and 0 bases from J, with 9 bases in between. This CDR3 reads CASSLQPTSTDTQYF. CDR3 in DNA: TGCGCCAGCAGCTTGCAACCGACTAGCACAGATACGCAGTATTTT. The complete variable domain, with remaining parts taken from reference TRBV5-1 and TRBJ2-3, reads KAGVTQTPRYLIKTRGQQVTLSCSPISGHRSVSWYQQTPGQGLQFLFEYFSETQRNKGNFPGRFSGRQFSNSRSEMNVSTLELGDSALYLCASSLQPTSTDTQYFGPGTRLTVL.

J is TRBJ2-7 and V is TRBV28, with 8 bases that match TRBD1. Per the germline V gene, CDR1 is MDHEN and CDR2 is SYDVKM. Losses at the gene ends were 4 bases for V and 5 bases for J; bases not matched to a gene: 10. The CDR3 sequence is 15 residues long. CDR3 nucleotides: TGTGCCAGCAGTTCAGGACAGGGCAATCCGAACGAGCAGTACGTC. Encoded protein: CASSSGQGNPNEQYV.

The V gene is TRBV24-1, the J gene TRBJ1-5, with 10 bases fitting TRBD1. The germline V gene has CDR1 KGHDR and CDR2 SFDVKD. V lost 3 bases, J lost 5 bases, and 3 bases stayed unmatched. This CDR3 region has 15 residues. This CDR3 reads CATSDPGQGDQPQHF. In nucleotides, the CDR3 is TGTGCCACCAGTGATCCCGGACAGGGGGATCAGCCCCAGCATTTT.

V and J are TRBV28 and TRBJ1-1; TRBD1 matches at 9 bases. The CDR3 is made up of 12 amino acids. Germline V gene lookup returns CDR1 MDHEN and CDR2 SYDVKM. Trimming removed 8 bases from V and 7 bases from J; junction bases left unmatched: 5. CDR3 coding DNA: TGTGCCAGCTCACAGGGGGCGATTGAAGCTTTCTTT. It yields the protein CASSQGAIEAFF.

The chain couples TRBV12-3 or TRBV12-4 to TRBJ2-1, with D tentatively TRBD2 (5 bases). Trimming left V 3 bases short and J 9 bases short, with 12 bases between. CDR3 length: 13 amino acids. The CDR3 sequence: CASSFKGEGEQFF. The CDR3 nucleotides read TGTGCCAGCAGTTTTAAGGGAGAGGGTGAGCAGTTCTTC.

V gene TRBV18 combines with J gene TRBJ1-6; D unresolved. The V end lost 2 bases, the J end lost 7 bases, and 6 bases lay between the germline ends. Germline assignment: CDR1 KGHSH and CDR2 LQKENI. This CDR3 has 13 residues. As DNA, the CDR3 is TGTGCCAGCTCACCAAGAGGGAATTCACCCCTCCACTTT. Protein: CASSPRGNSPLHF.

This clone was observed a handful of times. The genes are TRBV6-5 and TRBJ2-5; perhaps TRBD2 as D (5 bases). V was cut by 6 bases and J by 1 base, with 12 bases left in between. The CDR3 sequence is 14 residues long. Germline V gives CDR1 MNHEY, CDR2 SVGAGI. This CDR3 reads CASRPMDFQETQYF. For the CDR3, the DNA is TGTGCCAGCAGGCCCATGGACTTCCAAGAGACCCAGTACTTC.

The V and J genes are TRBV10-2 and TRBJ1-6; D unclear. Trimming removed 6 bases from V and 10 bases from J, with 16 bases in between. Germline CDR1 WSHSY, CDR2 SAAADI. The CDR3 covers 14 residues. The CDR3 nucleotides read TGCGCCAGCAGCGAATGGGGAGTTGGCTCACCCCTCCACTTT. Amino acids: CASSEWGVGSPLHF.

A note on this clone: The sample has other DNA sequences that encode this CDR3 too. The chain recombines TRBV28 with TRBJ2-3; TRBD1 matches at 8 bases. CDR3 size: 16 residues. Germline CDR1 and CDR2: MDHEN and SYDVKM. Trimming removed 6 bases from V and 2 bases from J; junction bases left unmatched: 10. This CDR3 reads CASSLDRGSSTDTQYF. CDR3 coding DNA: TGTGCCAGCAGCCTAGACAGGGGTTCGTCCACAGATACGCAGTATTTT.

V gene TRBV28 combines with J gene TRBJ2-1, with a weak D call TRBD1 (7 bases). This CDR3 contains 14 residues. CDR1 MDHEN and CDR2 SYDVKM come from the germline V gene. V was shortened by 3 bases and J by 12 bases, with 18 bases between the two germline ends. The CDR3 nucleotides read TGTGCCAGCAGTTTGCAGGGGGGCAGGGCGGGGCAGTTCTTC. Protein: CASSLQGGRAGQFF.

The rearrangement links TRBV12-5 to TRBJ2-3, with 9 bases lining up with TRBD2. Germline V gives CDR1 LGHNT, CDR2 FRNRAP. The CDR3 is made up of 18 amino acids. Trimming removed 2 bases from V and 0 bases from J; junction bases left unmatched: 9. The CDR3 DNA reads as TGTGCTAGTGGTTTGCAGTACCTAGCGGGGCGGAGCACAGATACGCAGTATTTT. Amino acid sequence: CASGLQYLAGRSTDTQYF.

The chain links TRBV5-4 to TRBJ1-4, with a tentative D call TRBD1 (5 bases). This CDR3 has 16 amino acids. Germline assignment: CDR1 SGHNT and CDR2 YYREEE (reference sequence). V lost 4 bases and J lost 1, with 14 bases in between. The CDR3 loop is CASSPTPGETNEKLFF. In nucleotides, the CDR3 is TGTGCCAGCAGCCCTACCCCGGGGGAAACTAATGAAAAACTGTTTTTT.

This clone showed up just once. This chain joins TRBV9 and TRBJ2-3, with TRBD1 matching over 7 bases. V gave up 2 bases and J gave up 6 bases; unmatched junction bases: 6. The germline CDR1 and CDR2 sequences are SGDLS and YYNGEE. CDR3 length equals 14 residues. The CDR3 DNA follows: TGTGCCAGCAGCGTTACAGGGGCCCCGGATACGCAGTATTTT. Translated: CASSVTGAPDTQYF. The variable domain in full, completed from reference TRBV9 and TRBJ2-3, reads DSGVTQTPKHLITATGQRVTLRCSPRSGDLSVYWYQQSLDQGLQFLIQYYNGEERAKGNILERFSAQQFPDLHSELNLSSLELGDSALYFCASSVTGAPDTQYFGPGTRLTVL.

V gene TRBV3-1 (or the pseudogene TRBV3-2) combines with J gene TRBJ1-6; 7 positions agree with TRBD1. The germline CDR1 and CDR2 sequences are LGHDT and YNNKEL (reference sequence). The CDR3 has 14 residues. V dropped 1 base and J dropped 7; count of bases not matched to a gene: 1. This CDR3 is CASSQGQGNSPLHF. The CDR3 region has the DNA TGTGCCAGCAGCCAAGGACAGGGAAATTCACCCCTCCACTTT.

This sequence joins TRBV6-1 and TRBJ1-3; no definite D call. CDR3 size: 16 residues. The V and J ends lost 1 base and 1 base respectively, with 11 bases between them. Germline V gene data show CDR1 as MNHNS and CDR2 as SASEGT. DNA of the CDR3: TGTGCCAGCAGTGAAGTAAACACAGTATCTGGAAACACCATATATTTT. The encoded protein is CASSEVNTVSGNTIYF.

V gene TRBV2 combines with J gene TRBJ1-5; 7 bases map to TRBD1. The CDR3 spans 12 residues. CDR1 SNHLY and CDR2 FYNNEI come from the germline V gene. V dropped 6 bases and J dropped 8; count of bases not matched to a gene: 4. This CDR3 reads CASRQGWEPQHF. As DNA, the CDR3 is TGTGCCAGCAGACAGGGGTGGGAGCCCCAGCATTTT.

The chain joins TRBV29-1 to TRBJ2-3, with TRBD2 identical over 9 bases. This CDR3 is 14 amino acids long. V lost 6 bases to trimming and J lost 4 bases; unmatched junction nucleotides: 8. Germline V CDR1 and CDR2: SQVTM, ANQGSEA. In DNA form, the CDR3 reads TGCAGCGTCGCCGTGGGACTAGCCTCAGATACGCAGTATTTT. Its translation: CSVAVGLASDTQYF.

The chain employs TRBV28 and TRBJ1-1; no clear D. CDR1 MDHEN and CDR2 SYDVKM come from the germline V gene. There are 12 residues in the CDR3. V was pared by 2 bases and J by 5 bases, with 6 bases between. Here the CDR3 DNA reads TGTGCCAGCAGTTTAGTCAGAACTGAAGCTTTCTTT. Amino acid sequence: CASSLVRTEAFF.

This clone was detected once. The V gene is TRBV28, the J gene TRBJ1-2; 8 bases align to TRBD1. The CDR3 totals 19 residues. Looked up from germline, CDR1 is MDHEN and CDR2 is SYDVKM. The ends lost 4 bases at V and 4 bases at J; junction bases unmatched: 20. CDR3 sequence reads: CASSSSGTGPFEDAYGYTF. The CDR3 coding sequence is TGTGCCAGCAGTTCGTCCGGGACAGGCCCCTTTGAGGACGCCTATGGCTACACCTTC.

The chain has TRBV28 and TRBJ2-7, with 7 bases aligning to TRBD1. The CDR3 runs 14 residues. Germline assignment: CDR1 MDHEN and CDR2 SYDVKM. V trimming: 4 bases; J trimming: 1 base; junction bases outside the gene matches: 4. CDR3 nucleotide sequence: TGTGCCAGCAGTTCCCCGGGACAGTCCTACGAGCAGTACGTC. Translation gives CASSSPGQSYEQYV.

This clone was seen a handful of times. The junction and the germline gene differ at one end; a read error may be behind it. J is TRBJ2-3 and V is TRBV7-7; D is possibly TRBD2 (6 bases). Germline V gene lookup returns CDR1 SSHAT and CDR2 FNYEAQ (reference sequence). This CDR3 is built from 16 residues. The chain's CDR3 is CASSLAQAGGADTQYF. CDR3 sequence (DNA): TGTGCTAGCAGCTTAGCGCAGGCCGGAGGGGCAGATACGCAGTATTTT.

This clone appeared once. This chain links TRBV28 with TRBJ2-3, with unresolved D. V lost 5 bases and J 5 bases, leaving 14 bases between the germline ends. This CDR3 spans 14 amino acids. CDR1 is MDHEN, CDR2 SYDVKM, per germline. Written as DNA, the CDR3 is TGTGCCAGCAGTGACCCCGTCGGCGGAGATACGCAGTATTTT. As protein: CASSDPVGGDTQYF.

The rearrangement links TRBV6-2 or TRBV6-3 to TRBJ1-5; TRBD1 matches 8 bases. The V and J ends lost 5 bases and 3 bases, in that order; junction bases with no gene match: 6. Germline V gives CDR1 MNHEY, CDR2 SVGEGT. The CDR3 runs to 15 residues. The CDR3 DNA sequence: TGTGCCAGCAGTCAAGACAGGGGCCCCAATCAGCCCCAGCATTTT. Its protein is CASSQDRGPNQPQHF.

This clone was seen a handful of times. The V and J genes are TRBV5-6 and TRBJ1-2; possibly TRBD1 for D (6 bases). V was clipped by 3 bases and J by 8 bases, with 11 bases between them. From germline, CDR1 is SGHDT and CDR2 YYEEEE. This CDR3 spans 12 amino acids. In nucleotides, the CDR3 is TGTGCCAGCAGCTCGGACAGTTGGGGCTACACCTTC. Amino acid sequence: CASSSDSWGYTF.

This rearrangement joins TRBV9 to TRBJ1-6; tentatively, D is TRBD1 (6 bases). Germline CDR1 SGDLS, CDR2 YYNGEE. Between the trimmed V and J ends, which lost 1 base and 10 bases, there was a span of 15 bases. This CDR3 has 15 residues. CDR3 sequence: CASSVRGRGDSPLHF. DNA of the CDR3: TGTGCCAGCAGCGTAAGAGGCAGGGGTGACTCACCCCTCCACTTT.

V gene TRBV19 combines with J gene TRBJ2-2, with TRBD1 identical over 7 bases. V gave up 10 bases and J gave up 1 base; unmatched junction bases: 9. Germline-derived CDR1 and CDR2 are LNHDA and SQIVND (reference sequence). This CDR3 is 15 amino acids long. CDR3 DNA sequence: TGTGCCACCAAACCGGGACAGATGAACACCGGGGAGCTGTTTTTT. Protein sequence: CATKPGQMNTGELFF.

This chain connects TRBV9 to TRBJ2-3, with a weak D call TRBD1 (6 bases). CDR3 length: 15 residues. Per the germline V gene, CDR1 is SGDLS and CDR2 is YYNGEE. With 3 bases removed from V and 2 bases from J, the gap between germline ends came to 13 bases. The CDR3 DNA is TGTGCCAGCAGCGGCAAGACAGGCCCCACAGATACGCAGTATTTT. Translation gives CASSGKTGPTDTQYF.

V usage is TRBV28 and J usage is TRBJ1-2, with D perhaps matching TRBD1 (5 bases). Between the trimmed V and J ends, which lost 3 bases and 8 bases, there was a span of 10 bases. The germline CDR1 and CDR2 sequences are MDHEN and SYDVKM. The CDR3 sequence is 12 residues long. The DNA of the CDR3 is TGTGCCAGCAGTTTCAGGGCGGGAGGCTACACCTTC. As protein: CASSFRAGGYTF.

J is TRBJ2-7 and V is TRBV5-1; no reliable D call. Germline V gene lookup returns CDR1 SGHRS and CDR2 YFSETQ. This CDR3 spans 12 amino acids. Trimming took off 7 bases at V and 4 bases at J, with 12 bases between the two ends. Here the CDR3 DNA reads TGCGCCAGCTCTGACCAGGCTTACGAGCAGTACTTC. Protein sequence: CASSDQAYEQYF. Looking up the rest from reference TRBV5-1 and TRBJ2-7 gives the full variable domain: KAGVTQTPRYLIKTRGQQVTLSCSPISGHRSVSWYQQTPGQGLQFLFEYFSETQRNKGNFPGRFSGRQFSNSRSEMNVSTLELGDSALYLCASSDQAYEQYFGPGTRLTVT.